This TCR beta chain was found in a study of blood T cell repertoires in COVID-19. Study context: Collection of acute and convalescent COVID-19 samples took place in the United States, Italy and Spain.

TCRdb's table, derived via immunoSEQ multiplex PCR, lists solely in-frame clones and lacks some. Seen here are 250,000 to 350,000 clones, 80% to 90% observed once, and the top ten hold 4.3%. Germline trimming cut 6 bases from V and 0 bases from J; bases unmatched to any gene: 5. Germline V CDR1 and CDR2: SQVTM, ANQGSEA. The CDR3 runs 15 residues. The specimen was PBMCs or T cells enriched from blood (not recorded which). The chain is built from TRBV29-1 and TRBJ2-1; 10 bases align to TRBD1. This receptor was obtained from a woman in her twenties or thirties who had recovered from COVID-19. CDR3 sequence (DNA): TGCAGCGTGGACAGGGGGTTGAGCTCCTACAATGAGCAGTTCTTC. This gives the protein CSVDRGLSSYNEQFF.